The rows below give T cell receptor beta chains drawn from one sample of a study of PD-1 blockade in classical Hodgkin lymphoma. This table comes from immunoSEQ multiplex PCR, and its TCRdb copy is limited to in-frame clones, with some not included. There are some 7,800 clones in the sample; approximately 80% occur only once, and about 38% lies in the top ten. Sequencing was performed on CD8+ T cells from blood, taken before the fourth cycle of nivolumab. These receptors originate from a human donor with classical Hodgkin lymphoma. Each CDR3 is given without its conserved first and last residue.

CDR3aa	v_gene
ASSLWTSGTIQETQY	TRBV28
ASSGGDTQY	TRBV12-5
ASSLAPGQVYNEQF	TRBV5-1
ASSQAVAGPSYEQY	TRBV4-3
ASSLVGEGEQF	TRBV5-6
AWSITENTEAF	TRBV30
ASSEWGRGSSYEQY	TRBV25-1
ASSSGQGLYTEAF	TRBV7-2
ASSLTGTGISYEQY	TRBV7-2
ASRSQGRTEAF	TRBV7-2
ASSYSTHNEQF	TRBV6-5
ASSSYRSSLAGDNNEQF	TRBV7-6
ASSGRETGLAF	TRBV19
ASSPSGQNYEQY	TRBV11-3
ASSYRRDSTYGYT	TRBV6-5
SVGPGQGAKGYT	TRBV29-1
ASSLIQGPNSPLH	TRBV6-6
ASSLTGWMNEQY	TRBV28
ASSQVLDPRGTDTQY	TRBV4-3
ASTRGASYEQY	TRBV6-6
ATSTSRLAGGLIYEQY	TRBV15
ASSLRQGFGYGYT	TRBV28
ASSLGPSQGGLF	TRBV7-9
ASSLGTPYEAF	TRBV7-6